The clone carrying this T cell receptor (beta chain) appeared many times. Its antigen is still unknown. General study findings and limits: Tumor Tregs overlapped most with tumor, then blood, naive CD4+ cells.

From the 5' RACE reads, TCRdb called clonotypes with MiXCR, one entry per CDR3 protein. The sample holds fewer than 80,000 distinct CDR3 sequences, 22% seen once. This CDR3 is built from 16 residues. Germline V gives CDR1 LGHNA, CDR2 YNFKEQ. The V end was cut by 1 base, the J end by 7 bases, with 20 bases between. CD4+CD45RO+CD25- cells were isolated as memory CD4+ T cells. This sequence joins TRBV4-2 and TRBJ2-7; D possibly corresponds to TRBD2 (6 bases). Sequences were obtained from memory CD4+ T cells sorted from a lymph node. The subset was: memory CD4+ T cells, CD4+CD45RO+CD25-. This TCR derives from a female donor with breast cancer. CDR3 loop: CASSQGAGTLPWEQYF. CDR3 nucleotide sequence: TGTGCCAGCAGCCAAGGGGCGGGGACGCTCCCCTGGGAGCAGTACTTC.